This section outlines one T cell receptor (beta chain) sequence together with its context. This PCR relied on a set of 60 Vbeta primers and 13 Jbeta primers. Clones were read by immunoSEQ multiplex PCR, and TCRdb kept only the in-frame ones, dropping some. This repertoire shows about 160,000 clones, around 64% found once; its top ten account for around 2.8%. These data originate in a study of cytomegalovirus exposure and HLA in healthy donors. The CDR3 totals 17 residues. V was cut by 5 bases and J by 1 base, with 20 bases left in between. Per the germline V gene, CDR1 is SEHNR and CDR2 is FQNEAQ (reference sequence).

Sequences were obtained from PBMCs. The receptor was isolated from a woman aged 25 to 39 in good health and CMV-seronegative. J is TRBJ1-1 and V is TRBV7-9, with unresolved D. CDR3 bases: TGTGCCAGCAGCCGCCTTGGGTCCGGAGTTGGGAACACTGAAGCTTTCTTT. Protein product: CASSRLGSGVGNTEAFF.